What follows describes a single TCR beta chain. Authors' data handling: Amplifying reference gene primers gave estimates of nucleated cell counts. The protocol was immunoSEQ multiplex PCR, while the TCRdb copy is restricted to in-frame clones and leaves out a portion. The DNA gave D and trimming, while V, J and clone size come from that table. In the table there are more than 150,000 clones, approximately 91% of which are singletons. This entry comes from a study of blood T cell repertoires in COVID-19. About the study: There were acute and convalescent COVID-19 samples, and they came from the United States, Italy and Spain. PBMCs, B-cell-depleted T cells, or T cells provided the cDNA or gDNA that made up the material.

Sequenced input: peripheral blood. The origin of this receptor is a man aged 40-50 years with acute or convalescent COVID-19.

The CDR3, as DNA: TGCGCCAGCCAAGACAACAGAGAGACCACTGAAGCTTTCTTT. It is translated as CASQDNRETTEAFF. The chain is built from TRBV5-1 and TRBJ1-1; no reliable D call. This CDR3 spans 14 amino acids. V was trimmed by 7 bases and J by 4 bases, leaving 17 bases between them. Germline V gives CDR1 SGHRS, CDR2 YFSETQ.